This entry lists 15 T cell receptor beta chains sequenced from one sample in a study of cytomegalovirus exposure and HLA in healthy donors. Profiling relied on immunoSEQ multiplex PCR, and the TCRdb table lists in-frame clones only, not all of them. The data show around 150,000 clones, with approximately 84% seen just once and 25% to 30% held by the top ten. Sequenced sample: PBMCs. All receptors derive from a man aged 25-45 years in good health and CMV-seropositive.

This chain joins TRBV7-3 and TRBJ2-1; a possible D gene is TRBD2 (6 bases). This CDR3 is 16 amino acids long. Germline CDR1 and CDR2: SGHTA and FQGTGA. The V end was cut by 1 base, the J end by 7 bases, with 17 bases between. CDR3 nucleotides: TGTGCCAGCAGCTTAAGGGCGGGACTTACGAGGAATGAGCAGTTCTTC. Encoded protein: CASSLRAGLTRNEQFF.

V gene TRBV2 combines with J gene TRBJ2-2; D is possibly TRBD2 (6 bases). This CDR3 is built from 15 residues. Germline CDR1 SNHLY, CDR2 FYNNEI. The germline V and J ends were trimmed by 4 bases and 0 bases, with 9 bases remaining between them. Here the CDR3 DNA reads TGTGCCAGCAGTGCGTGGGGGGCGAACACCGGGGAGCTGTTTTTT. Translation: CASSAWGANTGELFF.

V and J are TRBV2 and TRBJ1-1; the D is unclear. Trimming removed 1 base at V and 0 bases at J, with 3 bases between. The CDR3 covers 13 residues. The germline CDR1 and CDR2 sequences are SNHLY and FYNNEI. CDR3 DNA sequence: TGTGCCAGCAGTGAAGATATGAACACTGAAGCTTTCTTT. Protein: CASSEDMNTEAFF. The variable domain in full, with the rest retrieved from reference TRBV2 and TRBJ1-1, is EPEVTQTPSHQVTQMGQEVILRCVPISNHLYFYWYRQILGQKVEFLVSFYNNEISEKSEIFDDQFSVERPDGSNFTLKIRSTKLEDSAMYFCASSEDMNTEAFFGQGTRLTVV.

V is TRBV5-1 and J is TRBJ2-2, with 8 bases identical to TRBD2. The CDR3 totals 14 residues. The germline gives CDR1 SGHRS, CDR2 YFSETQ. V was pared by 9 bases and J by 0 bases, with 4 bases of the junction left unmatched. CDR3 sequence: CATATSANTGELFF. CDR3 DNA sequence: TGCGCCACCGCGACTAGCGCGAACACCGGGGAGCTGTTTTTT.

The chain couples TRBV9 to TRBJ2-7, with 7 positions matching TRBD1. The CDR3 is 12 residues long. V dropped 4 bases and J dropped 7; count of bases not matched to a gene: 5. CDR1 is SGDLS and CDR2 is YYNGEE in the germline V gene. CDR3 region: CASSPGTAEQYF. The CDR3 region has the DNA TGTGCCAGCAGCCCCGGGACAGCGGAGCAGTACTTC.

The chain carries TRBV7-3 and TRBJ2-7; D perhaps matches TRBD2 (7 bases). The CDR3 has 15 amino acids. Trimming left V 4 bases short and J 2 bases short, with 15 bases between. Germline V gene data show CDR1 as SGHTA and CDR2 as FQGTGA. CDR3: CASSWRGGAPYEQYF. In DNA, the CDR3 is TGTGCCAGCAGCTGGCGCGGGGGCGCCCCCTACGAGCAGTACTTC.

The rearrangement uses TRBV11-2 and TRBJ2-7; 8 bases are shared with TRBD1. Germline V gene lookup returns CDR1 SGHAT and CDR2 FQNNGV. The trim removed 5 bases at V and 6 bases at J, leaving 12 bases unmatched. The CDR3 is made up of 15 amino acids. The CDR3 DNA reads as TGTGCCAGCAGCCCCTCTACTGGACAGGGAACCGAGCAGTACTTC. The encoded protein is CASSPSTGQGTEQYF.

The table lists this clone with a count of one. The chain employs TRBV19 and TRBJ2-3; D might be TRBD2 (6 bases). CDR1 is LNHDA, CDR2 SQIVND, per germline (reference sequence). The CDR3 loop spans 16 amino acids. The V and J ends lost 3 bases and 6 bases respectively, with 19 bases between them. The CDR3 sequence is CASSMRMVAGPDTQYF. CDR3 DNA sequence: TGTGCCAGTAGTATGCGGATGGTGGCGGGACCGGATACGCAGTATTTT.

CDR3 sequence: CASSPGQESYYGYTF. The CDR3 coding sequence is TGTGCCAGCAGCCCCGGACAGGAGAGCTACTATGGCTACACCTTC. This rearrangement joins TRBV7-2 to TRBJ1-2, with TRBD1 matching 7 bases. V lost 5 bases to trimming and J lost 3 bases; unmatched junction nucleotides: 9. This CDR3 spans 15 amino acids. CDR1 and CDR2 from the germline V gene are SGHTA and FQGNSA.

The rearrangement joins TRBV9 to TRBJ2-1; the D gene is possibly TRBD2 (6 bases). CDR1 SGDLS and CDR2 YYNGEE come from the germline V gene. Trimming took off 4 bases at V and 4 bases at J, with 15 bases between the two ends. CDR3 length: 15 amino acids. The chain's CDR3 is CASSTRAGGYNEQFF. CDR3 DNA: TGTGCCAGCAGCACCCGTGCTGGAGGGTACAATGAGCAGTTCTTC.

V gene TRBV9 combines with J gene TRBJ1-1; possible D gene TRBD1, 6 bases. The CDR3 totals 17 residues. Germline values: CDR1 SGDLS, CDR2 YYNGEE. The germline V and J ends were trimmed by 8 bases and 1 base, with 24 bases remaining between them. In DNA, the CDR3 is TGTGCCAGATCCCCATCCCTGACCAGGGGCGGGAACACTGAAGCTTTCTTT. Translated: CARSPSLTRGGNTEAFF.

This clone came up a few times. The gene calls are TRBV9 and TRBJ2-3; the match to TRBD2 covers 15 bases. The length of the CDR3 is 18 residues. Per the germline V gene, CDR1 is SGDLS and CDR2 is YYNGEE. V gave up 2 bases and J gave up 5 bases; unmatched junction bases: 9. In DNA form, the CDR3 reads TGTGCCAGCAGCGTCGAAGGACTAGCGGGAGGGTTTATAGATACGCAGTATTTT. Translating it yields CASSVEGLAGGFIDTQYF.

The chain links TRBV11-1 to TRBJ1-1; perhaps TRBD1 as D (5 bases). Trimming removed 5 bases from V and 0 bases from J, with 16 bases in between. Germline V lookup: CDR1 SGHAT, CDR2 FQDESV (reference sequence). The CDR3 extends over 16 amino acids. The CDR3 DNA reads as TGTGCCAGCAGCCCAGGGAAGGGGAAAATGAACACTGAAGCTTTCTTT. Translated: CASSPGKGKMNTEAFF.

The chain is built from TRBV4-2 and TRBJ1-1, with a weak D call TRBD1 (5 bases). This CDR3 contains 15 residues. In germline, CDR1 is LGHNA, CDR2 YNFKEQ. Trimming removed 4 bases at V and 4 bases at J, with 16 bases between. CDR3 bases: TGTGCCAGCAGCCTGAACCAGGGCGGGGGCACTGAAGCTTTCTTT. Its translation: CASSLNQGGGTEAFF.

The chain has TRBV5-1 and TRBJ2-7; D unclear. With 4 bases removed from V and 3 bases from J, the gap between germline ends came to 11 bases. This CDR3 has 13 amino acids. From germline, CDR1 is SGHRS and CDR2 YFSETQ. CDR3 sequence: CASSQTPDYEQYF. The CDR3 DNA reads as TGCGCCAGCAGCCAGACTCCCGACTACGAGCAGTACTTC.